This is a list of T cell receptor beta chains from one sample in a study of CD8+ T cells in alopecia areata. The assay was immunoSEQ multiplex PCR, and TCRdb's table has in-frame clones only and misses some. The table lists 4,000 to 4,500 clones, about two thirds of them singletons. Sample: skin. These receptors originate from a human donor in good health. CDR3s include the opening cysteine and the closing phenylalanine or tryptophan. Fields, in order: V gene, J gene, clone size, CDR3 protein. Clone size is given for some rows only: seen once, a few or many times, or a class if the clone is expanded.

v_call: TRBV5-3; j_call: TRBJ2-5; clone_size: .; cdr3_aa: CASGKDRAGGPGETQYF
v_call: TRBV7-8; j_call: TRBJ1-5; clone_size: few; cdr3_aa: CASSNPDRANQPQHF
v_call: TRBV6-1; j_call: TRBJ2-5; clone_size: .; cdr3_aa: CASSGRERWGGFQEESQYF
v_call: TRBV28; j_call: TRBJ2-4; clone_size: .; cdr3_aa: CASSPPYREDGGNIQYF
v_call: TRBV15; j_call: TRBJ2-3; clone_size: .; cdr3_aa: CATSSWDPRGFTDTQYF
v_call: TRBV2; j_call: TRBJ2-1; clone_size: .; cdr3_aa: CAGSGWGQGENNEQFF
v_call: TRBV19; j_call: TRBJ2-1; clone_size: .; cdr3_aa: CASSIILGDEQFF
v_call: TRBV6-6; j_call: TRBJ1-5; clone_size: .; cdr3_aa: CASSSNQPQHF
v_call: TRBV27; j_call: TRBJ2-2; clone_size: .; cdr3_aa: CASSSSNRGHTGELFF
v_call: TRBV18; j_call: TRBJ1-5; clone_size: .; cdr3_aa: CASSTGQVTNQPQHF
v_call: TRBV28; j_call: TRBJ2-7; clone_size: few; cdr3_aa: CASSPARGVGYEQYF
v_call: TRBV7-9; j_call: TRBJ1-4; clone_size: once; cdr3_aa: CASSGTPSTNEKLFF
v_call: TRBV6-1; j_call: TRBJ2-7; clone_size: .; cdr3_aa: CASSEGTGGYEQYF
v_call: TRBV18; j_call: TRBJ1-6; clone_size: .; cdr3_aa: CASSPLGQGKTNSPLHF
v_call: TRBV30; j_call: TRBJ2-5; clone_size: .; cdr3_aa: CAWYLVVSILQETQYF
v_call: TRBV28; j_call: TRBJ1-2; clone_size: few; cdr3_aa: CASSLRILSMGYTF
v_call: TRBV5-5; j_call: TRBJ2-7; clone_size: few; cdr3_aa: CASSLGLADSSYEQYF
v_call: TRBV5-5; j_call: TRBJ2-2; clone_size: .; cdr3_aa: CASSLEYTGELFF
v_call: TRBV6-5; j_call: TRBJ1-1; clone_size: few; cdr3_aa: CASRYQGGTEAFF
v_call: TRBV6-1; j_call: TRBJ1-5; clone_size: .; cdr3_aa: CASSGGQGMNQPQHF
v_call: TRBV7-7; j_call: .; clone_size: .; cdr3_aa: CASSRGAGGEYEQYF
v_call: TRBV6-1; j_call: TRBJ2-5; clone_size: .; cdr3_aa: CASSGLAGGQETQYF
v_call: TRBV4-1; j_call: TRBJ2-3; clone_size: .; cdr3_aa: CASSQRTSQPTDTQYF
v_call: TRBV29-1; j_call: TRBJ1-1; clone_size: .; cdr3_aa: CSVLGPEPGTEAFF
v_call: TRBV11-3; j_call: TRBJ2-1; clone_size: .; cdr3_aa: CASPPLPGGGYNEQFF
v_call: TRBV6-1; j_call: TRBJ1-5; clone_size: .; cdr3_aa: CASSLRRVRGQPQHF
v_call: TRBV5-6; j_call: TRBJ1-1; clone_size: .; cdr3_aa: CASSSGIPEAFF
v_call: TRBV7-2; j_call: TRBJ2-7; clone_size: .; cdr3_aa: CASSLDPGQASYEQYF
v_call: TRBV6-5; j_call: TRBJ1-3; clone_size: .; cdr3_aa: CASGLDTLSGNTIYF
v_call: TRBV4-2; j_call: TRBJ1-5; clone_size: .; cdr3_aa: CASSQDGQGGQPQHF
v_call: TRBV27; j_call: TRBJ2-3; clone_size: .; cdr3_aa: CASSPPRTSGITDTQYF
v_call: TRBV6-6; j_call: TRBJ2-2; clone_size: .; cdr3_aa: CASSSGQGAGAGELFF
v_call: TRBV14; j_call: TRBJ2-1; clone_size: .; cdr3_aa: CASSQGTVLRYNEQFF
v_call: TRBV19; j_call: TRBJ2-7; clone_size: few; cdr3_aa: CASSGLDRGRYEQYF
v_call: TRBV6-1; j_call: TRBJ1-5; clone_size: once; cdr3_aa: CARSAGLDQPQHF
v_call: TRBV6-1; j_call: TRBJ2-7; clone_size: .; cdr3_aa: CASSGSGTSYEQYF
v_call: TRBV6-4; j_call: TRBJ2-3; clone_size: .; cdr3_aa: CASSETSGRADTQYF
v_call: TRBV13; j_call: TRBJ2-5; clone_size: .; cdr3_aa: CASSLVGLAGVEETQYF
v_call: TRBV7-7; j_call: TRBJ2-2; clone_size: .; cdr3_aa: CASSSVAGGAGELFF
v_call: TRBV4-2; j_call: TRBJ1-5; clone_size: .; cdr3_aa: CASSQRGYNQPQHF
v_call: TRBV5-4; j_call: TRBJ1-1; clone_size: few; cdr3_aa: CASSENRGTTEAFF
v_call: TRBV5-6; j_call: TRBJ2-2; clone_size: .; cdr3_aa: CASSLARQPTGELFF
v_call: TRBV5-6; j_call: TRBJ2-7; clone_size: .; cdr3_aa: CASTQTGGAYEQYF
v_call: TRBV6-1; j_call: TRBJ1-5; clone_size: .; cdr3_aa: CASSGNNRGNQPQHF
v_call: TRBV6-5; j_call: TRBJ2-7; clone_size: .; cdr3_aa: CASRDGTLEYF
v_call: TRBV4-2; j_call: TRBJ2-1; clone_size: .; cdr3_aa: CASSQDLGGSYNEQFF
v_call: TRBV7-9; j_call: TRBJ1-2; clone_size: .; cdr3_aa: CASSQDQGVYGYTF
v_call: TRBV7-2; j_call: TRBJ2-2; clone_size: .; cdr3_aa: CASSLVSSSGTGELFF
v_call: TRBV6-1; j_call: TRBJ1-4; clone_size: .; cdr3_aa: CASSEPVVNEKLFF
v_call: TRBV25-1; j_call: TRBJ2-7; clone_size: .; cdr3_aa: CASSGSFAGIYEQYF
v_call: TRBV5-1; j_call: TRBJ2-1; clone_size: .; cdr3_aa: CASSLSWGWSYNEQFF
v_call: TRBV28; j_call: TRBJ2-3; clone_size: .; cdr3_aa: CASSHPLLAATDTQYF
v_call: TRBV6-6; j_call: TRBJ1-1; clone_size: few; cdr3_aa: CASSYSGYGSTEAFF
v_call: TRBV25-1; j_call: TRBJ2-1; clone_size: .; cdr3_aa: CASSSIGTGKGDEQFF